The entry below gives a single T cell receptor beta chain sequence along with its context. This record comes from a study of blood T cell repertoires in COVID-19. Study-wide background: Sources were T cells, B-cell-depleted T cells, or PBMCs; the material itself was cDNA or gDNA.

Authors' analysis steps: Reference gene primer amplification yielded estimated nucleated cell counts. Produced via immunoSEQ multiplex PCR; TCRdb's table is partial and in-frame only. Clonal size and the V and J genes are those of that table, whereas D and trimming came from the DNA. The table lists 350,000 to 500,000 clones, approximately 90% of them singletons. Germline CDR1 MNHEY, CDR2 SVGAGI. V was cut by 9 bases and J by 4 bases, with 12 bases left in between. The CDR3 has 13 amino acids. Sequencing was carried out using peripheral blood. The chain recombines TRBV6-5 with TRBJ1-4, with D possibly matching TRBD1 (5 bases). This sequence was found in a man younger than 30 with COVID-19, enrolled during active disease. The CDR3 region is CASRGGVNEKLFF. Here the CDR3 DNA reads TGTGCCAGTCGTGGGGGGGTTAATGAAAAACTGTTTTTT.